The 22 T cell receptor beta chains below were found in one sample sequenced in a study of control samples from healthy donors and cancer patients. Here immunoSEQ multiplex PCR was the method, and the copy in TCRdb shows in-frame clones only, minus some. The table lists 150,000 to 200,000 clones, roughly nine tenths of them singletons. Input material: blood. Every receptor here comes from a man aged 25-40 years in good health.

The V call is TRBV11-3, the J call TRBJ2-5, with TRBD2 as a possible D gene (7 bases). Germline V lookup: CDR1 SGHNT, CDR2 YENEEA. Trimming shortened V by 1 base and J by 2 bases, and 11 bases separated the two germline ends. The CDR3 loop spans 15 amino acids. CDR3 coding DNA: TGTGCCAGCAGCTTAGCACGGGGGGCTCAAGAGACCCAGTACTTC. Translated, it gives CASSLARGAQETQYF.

This clone showed up just once. The chain combines TRBV6-1 with TRBJ1-5; no clear D. Trimming took 2 bases from V and 0 from J, leaving 8 bases between them. The CDR3 consists of 15 residues. Germline V gene data show CDR1 as MNHNS and CDR2 as SASEGT. DNA of the CDR3: TGTGCCAGCAGTGAAAGGGTCCCTAGCAATCAGCCCCAGCATTTT. Protein: CASSERVPSNQPQHF.

The V and J genes are TRBV19 and TRBJ2-5; 16 bases line up with TRBD2. Germline V CDR1 and CDR2: LNHDA, SQIVND (reference sequence). V was pared by 5 bases and J by 5 bases, with 8 bases of the junction left unmatched. The CDR3 has 17 residues. DNA for the CDR3: TGTGCCAGTAGTCCGGGACTAGCGGGAGGGCCGGGGGAGACCCAGTACTTC. Translation gives CASSPGLAGGPGETQYF.

This clone was seen a single time. The CDR3 reads CASSPGFNSPLHF. CDR3 coding DNA: TGCGCCAGCAGTCCAGGGTTTAATTCACCCCTCCACTTT. The chain has TRBV10-2 and TRBJ1-6; a weak D match, TRBD1 (5 bases). CDR3 size: 13 residues. Germline CDR1 WSHSY, CDR2 SAAADI. Trimming removed 5 bases at V and 6 bases at J, with 8 bases between.

V and J are TRBV19 and TRBJ2-1, with D unclear. The V end was cut by 0 bases, the J end by 2 bases, with 14 bases between. CDR1 is LNHDA and CDR2 is SQIVND in the germline V gene (reference sequence). CDR3 size: 17 residues. The CDR3, as DNA: TGTGCCAGTAGTATAGATTTCGGGCATGGAGCCTACAATGAGCAGTTCTTC. This encodes CASSIDFGHGAYNEQFF.

The table lists this clone with a few counts. The chain links TRBV10-1 to TRBJ2-6, with D perhaps TRBD2 (6 bases). In germline, CDR1 is WNHNN, CDR2 SYGVQD (reference sequence). Trimming took 7 bases from V and 4 from J, leaving 14 bases between them. The CDR3 runs to 15 residues. CDR3 protein: CASTGTSPGANVLTF. The CDR3, as DNA: TGCGCCAGCACCGGGACTTCCCCCGGGGCCAACGTCCTGACTTTC.

The chain recombines TRBV5-1 with TRBJ2-1, with TRBD1 as a possible D gene (6 bases). The CDR3 is 18 amino acids. Germline lookup yields CDR1 SGHRS and CDR2 YFSETQ. V was shortened by 0 bases and J by 0 bases, with 16 bases between the two germline ends. CDR3 sequence reads: CASSLVPQGRGSYNEQFF. Here the CDR3 DNA reads TGCGCCAGCAGCTTGGTTCCACAGGGAAGGGGCTCCTACAATGAGCAGTTCTTC.

V is TRBV7-8 and J is TRBJ2-7; TRBD2 aligns across 9 bases. The CDR3 is made up of 15 amino acids. After removal of 2 bases from V and 5 bases from J, the junction contained 7 bases not matched to a gene. Germline V gene data show CDR1 as SGHVS and CDR2 as FQNEAQ. The CDR3 region has the DNA TGTGCCAGCAGCTTACAGGGCGGGAGGGCCAACGAGCAGTACTTC. It encodes CASSLQGGRANEQYF.

This rearrangement joins TRBV5-4 to TRBJ2-1; no firm D call. The CDR3 contains 11 residues. Looked up from germline, CDR1 is SGHNT and CDR2 is YYREEE (reference sequence). V was clipped by 0 bases and J by 9 bases, with 4 bases between them. The CDR3 spells CASSLVGEQFF. The CDR3 coding sequence is TGTGCCAGCAGCTTGGTAGGTGAGCAGTTCTTC.

This chain links TRBV10-3 with TRBJ1-2, with a weak D call TRBD1 (6 bases). The CDR3 totals 14 residues. The ends were cut back, 7 bases at V and 0 bases at J, with 12 bases in the middle. Looked up from germline, CDR1 is ENHRY and CDR2 is SYGVKD. CDR3 in DNA: TGTGCCATCATGGCGGGGGCCCCTAACTATGGCTACACCTTC. It translates to CAIMAGAPNYGYTF.

The V call is TRBV24-1, the J call TRBJ2-3; 7 bases fit TRBD1. The V segment lost 5 bases and the J segment 0 bases; nucleotides outside the gene matches: 10. The CDR3 extends over 17 amino acids. The germline V gene encodes CDR1 KGHDR and CDR2 SFDVKD. The CDR3 sequence: CATSGQGPRVSTDTQYF. In DNA form, the CDR3 reads TGTGCCACCAGTGGACAGGGACCGAGGGTTAGCACAGATACGCAGTATTTT.

This sequence joins TRBV10-3 and TRBJ1-5; D remains ambiguous. Germline V CDR1 and CDR2: ENHRY, SYGVKD. This CDR3 contains 12 residues. Between the trimmed V and J ends, which lost 2 bases and 16 bases, there was a span of 15 bases. The CDR3 region is CAISETTAWQHF. DNA for the CDR3: TGTGCCATCAGTGAGACTACAGCCTGGCAACATTTT.

The table lists this clone with a count of one. V is TRBV19 and J is TRBJ1-2, with D possibly matching TRBD1 (6 bases). There are 13 residues in the CDR3. The germline CDR1 and CDR2 sequences are LNHDA and SQIVND (reference sequence). Trimming took 6 bases from V and 7 from J, leaving 15 bases between them. Here the CDR3 DNA reads TGTGCCAGTAGGAAACAGGGTGGCTCTGGCTACACCTTC. Protein sequence: CASRKQGGSGYTF. Full variable domain (remainder filled in from reference TRBV19 and TRBJ1-2): DGGITQSPKYLFRKEGQNVTLSCEQNLNHDAMYWYRQDPGQGLRLIYYSQIVNDFQKGDIAEGYSVSREKKESFPLTVTSAQKNPTAFYLCASRKQGGSGYTFGSGTRLTVV.

The CDR3, as DNA: TGTGCCACCAGCAGAGATCCGCGACAACCTAGCAATCAGCCCCAGCATTTT. Its translation is CATSRDPRQPSNQPQHF. The chain has TRBV15 and TRBJ1-5; D gene unclear. CDR1 is LNHNV and CDR2 is YYDKDF in the germline V gene (reference sequence). The CDR3 is 17 amino acids. The V and J ends lost 0 bases and 0 bases respectively, with 12 bases between them.

The gene calls are TRBV6-1 and TRBJ2-5; D is possibly TRBD1 or TRBD2 (5 bases each). The CDR3 spans 13 residues. Trimming removed 2 bases at V and 5 bases at J, with 9 bases between. CDR1 and CDR2 from the germline V gene are MNHNS and SASEGT. The CDR3 DNA sequence: TGTGCCAGCAGTGAACCGGGGCGGGAGACCCAGTACTTC. Its translation: CASSEPGRETQYF.

J is TRBJ2-1 and V is TRBV3-1 (or the pseudogene TRBV3-2); D remains ambiguous. Trimming shortened V by 3 bases and J by 10 bases, and 10 bases separated the two germline ends. CDR3 size: 12 residues. Looked up from germline, CDR1 is LGHDT and CDR2 is YNNKEL (reference sequence). The CDR3 reads CASSHPPREQFF. As DNA, the CDR3 is TGTGCCAGCAGCCACCCTCCTCGGGAGCAGTTCTTC.

This CDR3 is CATSRGGPLDGYTF. The CDR3 bases are TGTGCCACCAGCAGAGGGGGCCCCCTGGATGGCTACACCTTC. The chain has TRBV15 and TRBJ1-2; perhaps TRBD1 as D (5 bases). Germline assignment: CDR1 LNHNV and CDR2 YYDKDF (reference sequence). The CDR3 length is 14 residues. V was clipped by 1 base and J by 6 bases, with 12 bases between them.

The V and J genes are TRBV19 and TRBJ1-3; D is uncertain. This CDR3 has 14 residues. Per germline, CDR1 LNHDA and CDR2 SQIVND (reference sequence). The V end was cut by 3 bases, the J end by 0 bases, with 6 bases between. The CDR3 is CASSIGRSGNTIYF. The CDR3 region has the DNA TGTGCCAGTAGTATCGGCCGCTCTGGAAACACCATATATTTT.

The rearrangement links TRBV23-1 to TRBJ2-2; the match to TRBD2 covers 10 bases. TRBV23-1 is an ORF; its function is uncertain. V shed 8 bases, J shed 0 bases, and the junction held 6 bases outside the gene matches. The CDR3 spans 16 residues. The CDR3 spells CASPSGRAANTGELFF. The CDR3 nucleotides are TGCGCCAGCCCAAGCGGGAGGGCCGCGAACACCGGGGAGCTGTTTTTT.

The chain carries TRBV7-2 and TRBJ2-2; perhaps TRBD1 as D (6 bases). The CDR3 totals 14 residues. In germline, CDR1 is SGHTA, CDR2 FQGNSA. Trimming pared 5 bases from V and 2 bases from J, leaving 9 bases between. CDR3 DNA sequence: TGTGCCAGCAGCCGGACAGCTAACACCGGGGAGCTGTTTTTT. It encodes CASSRTANTGELFF. Drawing the rest from reference TRBV7-2 and TRBJ2-2, the complete variable domain is GAGVSQSPSNKVTEKGKDVELRCDPISGHTALYWYRQSLGQGLEFLIYFQGNSAPDKSGLPSDRFSAERTGGSVSTLTIQRTQQEDSAVYLCASSRTANTGELFFGEGSRLTVL.

The CDR3 DNA sequence: TGTGCCAGCAGCCAAGACAGGTTCCAGGGCTACACCTTC. It is translated as CASSQDRFQGYTF. The chain joins TRBV5-6 to TRBJ1-2, with D tentatively TRBD1 (6 bases). This CDR3 is 13 amino acids long. CDR1 is SGHDT, CDR2 YYEEEE, per germline. Trimming shortened V by 4 bases and J by 8 bases, and 15 bases separated the two germline ends.

The CDR3 DNA sequence: TGTGCCAGCAGCTTACAGCGGGGGCCCCCCTACAATGAGCAGTTCTTC. Amino acids: CASSLQRGPPYNEQFF. The chain joins TRBV7-8 to TRBJ2-1; 8 nucleotides line up with TRBD2. CDR1 is SGHVS and CDR2 is FQNEAQ in the germline V gene. With V trimmed by 2 bases and J by 2 bases, 5 bases remained unmatched. The CDR3 sequence is 16 residues long.